This entry features one T cell receptor beta chain sequence. What it recognizes is unknown. The CDR3 consists of 14 residues. From germline, CDR1 is MRHNA and CDR2 SNTAGT. The V end was cut by 3 bases, the J end by 5 bases, with 13 bases between. Time point defined: week 35, safety follow-up. Doses comprised 300 ug of mutant IDH1 20-mer peptide each, plus topical imiquimod. The sample originates from a study of a mutant IDH1 vaccine in newly diagnosed glioma. Method: immunoSEQ multiplex PCR; TCRdb's copy keeps in-frame clones and lacks some. The repertoire holds about 55,000 clones, with around four fifths as singletons.

The chain recombines TRBV6-4 with TRBJ1-1; TRBD1 is a possible D gene (5 bases). Sequenced here: PBMCs, sampled from a glioma patient whose treatment included an IDH1 peptide vaccine. This TCR was recovered from a woman younger than 35 with glioma. The CDR3, as DNA: TGTGCCAGCAGTGAGGAGTGGGGGGGTACTGAAGCTTTCTTT. Amino acids: CASSEEWGGTEAFF.